The entry below gives a single T cell receptor beta chain sequence along with its context. Its specificity is unknown. This sample was included in a study of cytomegalovirus exposure and HLA in healthy donors. General study results and limits: High sensitivity and specificity were reportedly achieved when the classifier diagnosed cytomegalovirus status.

PCR involved 60 Vbeta and 13 Jbeta primers. TCRdb's table, derived via immunoSEQ multiplex PCR, lists solely in-frame clones and lacks some. The sample yields some 100,000 clones, roughly 70% seen once. The CDR3 is made up of 19 amino acids. Germline assignment: CDR1 SGHDN and CDR2 FVKESK. Losses at the gene ends were 4 bases for V and 1 base for J; bases not matched to a gene: 11. The sequenced sample consisted of PBMCs. The chain joins TRBV14 to TRBJ2-6, with 9 bases lining up with TRBD1. The sequence was obtained from a woman aged 18-29 years in good health and CMV-seropositive. CDR3 in DNA: TGTGCCAGCAGCCCCAGGACAGGGGTCGAACTATCTGGGGCCAACGTCCTGACTTTC. Its translation is CASSPRTGVELSGANVLTF. Together with reference TRBV14 and TRBJ2-6, the CDR3 gives the full variable domain: EAGVTQFPSHSVIEKGQTVTLRCDPISGHDNLYWYRRVMGKEIKFLLHFVKESKQDESGMPNNRFLAERTGGTYSTLKVQPAELEDSGVYFCASSPRTGVELSGANVLTFGAGSRLTVL.